The clone carrying this T cell receptor (beta chain) was seen a handful of times. Antigen unknown. The data stem from a study of spatial heterogeneity in lung cancer. Regarding the study as a whole: It was found that expanded intratumoral alpha and beta TCR counts tracked tumor mutation counts.

Time point here: sample taken at primary tumor resection. The V segment lost 3 bases and the J segment 4 bases; nucleotides outside the gene matches: 7. The CDR3 length is 17 residues. TCRdb reprocessed the 5' RACE reads via MiXCR and lists one record per CDR3 protein. The table lists about 3,200 distinct CDR3 sequences, about 16% of them singletons, with roughly 6.4% in the top ten. The V call is TRBV12-3 or TRBV12-4, the J call TRBJ2-3; 13 nucleotides align to TRBD2. This material consisted of lung tumor tissue, taken at surgery. The source of this sequence is a male donor with early-stage non-small cell lung cancer. Here the CDR3 DNA reads TGTGCCAGCAGTTTGCCGACTAGCGGGGGGATCGCAGATACGCAGTATTTT. It yields the protein CASSLPTSGGIADTQYF.